This T cell receptor beta chain was sequenced in a study of technical replicates of blood from several donors (dated by TCRdb to 2016 to 2017). Reading from cysteine to phenylalanine, the CDR3 counts 15 amino acids. Just the 45-base CDR3 DNA is kept, in frame starting at base 1. CDR1 and CDR2 were assigned from the germline V gene (reference sequence) as LNHNV and YYDKDF. Deletion took 4 bases off V and 0 bases off J, with a span of 13 bases between the germline ends. A note on this clone: What this receptor recognizes is not known. Per-base quality was not reported, and no clone a single base away is much larger than it.

Libraries were made using the immunoSEQ multiplex PCR assay. TCRdb provides this immuneACCESS table in a form limited to in-frame rearrangements. Some clones are lacking; in checked studies, under half of them reflect an unresolved V gene, and why the rest are absent is not known. In this sample the table shows some 14,000 clones, approximately 88% of which occur a single time. Roughly a tenth of the sample goes to the ten largest clones. This receptor was obtained from a human donor in good health. The V gene is TRBV15 and the J gene is TRBJ2-7; the D gene is possibly TRBD1 or TRBD2, each agreeing over 5 bases. The material sequenced was PBMCs. The CDR3 is CATSIEGPLSYEQYF. The sequenced DNA: TGTGCCACCAGCATAGAGGGGCCTCTCTCCTACGAGCAGTACTTC. Reference TRBV15 and TRBJ2-7 genes cover what lies past the CDR3, so the full variable domain is DAMVIQNPRYQVTQFGKPVTLSCSQTLNHNVMYWYQQKSSQAPKLLFHYYDKDFNNEADTPDNFQSRRPNTSFCFLDIRSPGLGDTAMYLCATSIEGPLSYEQYFGPGTRLTVT.